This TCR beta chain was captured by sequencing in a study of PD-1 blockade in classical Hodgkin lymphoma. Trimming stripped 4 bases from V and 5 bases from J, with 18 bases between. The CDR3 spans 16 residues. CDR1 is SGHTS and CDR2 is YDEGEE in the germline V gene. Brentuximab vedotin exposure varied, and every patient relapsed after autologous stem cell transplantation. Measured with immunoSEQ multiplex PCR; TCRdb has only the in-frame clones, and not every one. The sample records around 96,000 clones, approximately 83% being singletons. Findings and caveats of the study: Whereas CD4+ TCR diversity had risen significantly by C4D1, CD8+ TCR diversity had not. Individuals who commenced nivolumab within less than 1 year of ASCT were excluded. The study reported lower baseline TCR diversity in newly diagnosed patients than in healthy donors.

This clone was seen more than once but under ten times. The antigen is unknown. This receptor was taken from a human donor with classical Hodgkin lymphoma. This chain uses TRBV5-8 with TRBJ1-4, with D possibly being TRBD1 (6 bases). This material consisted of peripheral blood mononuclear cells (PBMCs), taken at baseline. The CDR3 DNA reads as TGTGCCAGCAGCCTTGAATCGGGACACCGGAATGAAAAACTGTTTTTT. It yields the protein CASSLESGHRNEKLFF.